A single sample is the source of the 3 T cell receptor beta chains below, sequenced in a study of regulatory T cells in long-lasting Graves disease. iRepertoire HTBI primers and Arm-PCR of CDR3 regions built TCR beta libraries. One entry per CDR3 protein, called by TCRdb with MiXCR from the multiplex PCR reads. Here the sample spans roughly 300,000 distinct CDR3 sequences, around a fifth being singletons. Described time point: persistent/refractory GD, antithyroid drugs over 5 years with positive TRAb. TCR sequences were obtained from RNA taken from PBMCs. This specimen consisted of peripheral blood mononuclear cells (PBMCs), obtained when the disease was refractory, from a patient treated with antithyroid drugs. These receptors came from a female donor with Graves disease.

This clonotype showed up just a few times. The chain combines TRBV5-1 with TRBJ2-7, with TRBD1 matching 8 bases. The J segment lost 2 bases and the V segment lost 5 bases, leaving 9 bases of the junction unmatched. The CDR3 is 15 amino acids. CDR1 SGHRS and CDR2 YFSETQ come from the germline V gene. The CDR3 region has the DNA TGCGCCAGCAGGCGGCTGCGGGACAGGACCTACGAGCAGTACTTC. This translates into CASRRLRDRTYEQYF.

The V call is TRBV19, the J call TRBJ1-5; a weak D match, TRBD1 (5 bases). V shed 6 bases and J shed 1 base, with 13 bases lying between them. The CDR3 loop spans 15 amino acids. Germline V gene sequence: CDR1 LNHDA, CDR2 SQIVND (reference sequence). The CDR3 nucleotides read TGTGCCAGTAGGCTGACGGGGACGAGCAATCAGCCCCAGCATTTT. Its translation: CASRLTGTSNQPQHF.

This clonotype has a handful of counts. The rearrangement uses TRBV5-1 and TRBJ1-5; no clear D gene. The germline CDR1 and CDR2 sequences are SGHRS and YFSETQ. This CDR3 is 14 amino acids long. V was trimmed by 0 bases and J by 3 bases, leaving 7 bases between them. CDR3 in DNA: TGCGCCAGCAGCTTGGACGGATACAATCAGCCCCAGCATTTT. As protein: CASSLDGYNQPQHF.